These T cell receptor beta chains were read from a single sample in a study of T cell responses to AZD1222 COVID-19 vaccine. Sequencing was performed with immunoSEQ multiplex PCR; in TCRdb, only in-frame clones are kept and a portion is missing. The sample consists of about 150,000 clones, approximately 94% of them appearing once. The specimen was peripheral blood, collected on day 0 of AZD1222 vaccination. These receptor sequences come from an adult in good health. Each CDR3 is given without its conserved first and last residue. The order of the fields is J gene, V gene, CDR3 protein.

TRBJ1-2 TRBV29-1 SVYNRDCVCYT
TRBJ2-1 TRBV7-3 ASSRTGQGHNEQF
TRBJ1-4 TRBV27 ASMSLQGTVSKLF
TRBJ1-2 TRBV27 ASGLLRTGYT
TRBJ2-7 TRBV28 ASSFGDGDEQY
TRBJ1-5 TRBV6-1 ASSDTKFQPQH
TRBJ1-2 TRBV6-5 ASRGRGGYGYT
TRBJ2-3 TRBV12-3/TRBV12-4 ASSPETDTQY
TRBJ1-4 TRBV19 ASSIGRVGLF
TRBJ2-7 TRBV28 ASSQAGRVSYEQY
TRBJ1-1 TRBV3-1/TRBV3-2 ASSQGRLLEAF
TRBJ2-7 TRBV5-1 ASSLAGPGLNEQY
TRBJ2-7 TRBV7-9 ASSLARGGTYEQY
TRBJ2-5 TRBV27 ASSQTGSETQY
TRBJ2-1 TRBV7-3 ASAKAGGLGEQF
TRBJ1-5 TRBV5-6 ASSRRGLPQPQH
TRBJ1-2 TRBV21-1 ASSKVAPGLYYGYT
TRBJ1-4 TRBV7-3 ASSLSRASTNEKLF
TRBJ1-1 TRBV28 ASTTGGGSTEAF
TRBJ2-7 TRBV24-1 ATSDSTGIDEQY
TRBJ2-7 TRBV6-2/TRBV6-3 ASSYSGGLYEQY
TRBJ1-2 TRBV3-1/TRBV3-2 ASSQGSGNYGYT
TRBJ2-2 TRBV11-2 ASSFGTWEADTGELF
TRBJ1-4 TRBV10-3 ATGTATNEKLF
TRBJ2-7 TRBV19 ASPMGPYEQY
TRBJ2-1 TRBV19 ATLYGHEQF
TRBJ2-3 TRBV2 ASRREDTQY
TRBJ1-5 TRBV30 AWSDTGRNQPQH
TRBJ2-7 TRBV5-1 ASSSGGPHEQY